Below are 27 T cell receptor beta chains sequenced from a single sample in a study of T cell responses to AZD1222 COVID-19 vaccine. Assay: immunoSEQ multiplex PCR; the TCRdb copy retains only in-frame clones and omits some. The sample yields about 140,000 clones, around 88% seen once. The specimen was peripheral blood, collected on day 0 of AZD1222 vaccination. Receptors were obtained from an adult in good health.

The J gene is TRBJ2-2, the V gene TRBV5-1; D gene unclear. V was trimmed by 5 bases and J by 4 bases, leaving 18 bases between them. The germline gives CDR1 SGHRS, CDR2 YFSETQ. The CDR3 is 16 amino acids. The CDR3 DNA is TGCGCCAGCAGTCGGACCCCGGTCCCGGGCACCGGGGAGCTGTTTTTT. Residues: CASSRTPVPGTGELFF. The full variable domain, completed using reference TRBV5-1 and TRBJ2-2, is KAGVTQTPRYLIKTRGQQVTLSCSPISGHRSVSWYQQTPGQGLQFLFEYFSETQRNKGNFPGRFSGRQFSNSRSEMNVSTLELGDSALYLCASSRTPVPGTGELFFGEGSRLTVL.

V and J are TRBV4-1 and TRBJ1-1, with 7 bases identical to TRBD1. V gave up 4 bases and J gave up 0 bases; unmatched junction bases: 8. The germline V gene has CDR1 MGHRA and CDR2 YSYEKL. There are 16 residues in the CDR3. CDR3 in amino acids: CASSLLLQGMNTEAFF. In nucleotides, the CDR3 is TGCGCCAGCAGCCTATTGTTACAGGGGATGAACACTGAAGCTTTCTTT.

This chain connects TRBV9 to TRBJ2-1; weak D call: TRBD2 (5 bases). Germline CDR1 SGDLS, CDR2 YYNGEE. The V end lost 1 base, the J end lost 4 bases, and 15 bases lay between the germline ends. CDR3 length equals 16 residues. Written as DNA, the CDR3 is TGTGCCAGCAGCGTAAGAGCGGATGTGTATTACAATGAGCAGTTCTTC. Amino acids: CASSVRADVYYNEQFF.

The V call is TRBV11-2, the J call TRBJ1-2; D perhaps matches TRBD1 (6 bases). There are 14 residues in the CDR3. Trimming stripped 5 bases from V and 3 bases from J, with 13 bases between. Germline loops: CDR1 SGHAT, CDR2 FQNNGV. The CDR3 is CASSTGGLDYGYTF. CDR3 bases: TGTGCCAGCAGCACCGGGGGGCTGGACTATGGCTACACCTTC.

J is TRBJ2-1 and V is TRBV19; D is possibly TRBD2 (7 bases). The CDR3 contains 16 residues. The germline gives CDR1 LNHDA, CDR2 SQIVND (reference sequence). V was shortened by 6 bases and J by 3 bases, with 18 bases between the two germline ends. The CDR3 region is CASSQVGGLLYNEQFF. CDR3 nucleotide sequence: TGTGCCAGTAGCCAGGTAGGGGGACTACTCTACAATGAGCAGTTCTTC.

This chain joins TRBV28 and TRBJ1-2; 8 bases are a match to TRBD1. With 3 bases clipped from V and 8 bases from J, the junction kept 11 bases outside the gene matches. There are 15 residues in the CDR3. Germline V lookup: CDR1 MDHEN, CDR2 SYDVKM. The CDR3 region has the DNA TGTGCCAGCAGTTTGACAGGGGCAGGCGCGCGAGGCTACACCTTC. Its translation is CASSLTGAGARGYTF.

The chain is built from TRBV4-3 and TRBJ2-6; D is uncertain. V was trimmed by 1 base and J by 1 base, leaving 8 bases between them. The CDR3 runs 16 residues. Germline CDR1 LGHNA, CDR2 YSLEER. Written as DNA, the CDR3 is TGCGCCAGCAGCCAAGGAGAGGTATCTGGGGCCAACGTCCTGACTTTC. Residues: CASSQGEVSGANVLTF.

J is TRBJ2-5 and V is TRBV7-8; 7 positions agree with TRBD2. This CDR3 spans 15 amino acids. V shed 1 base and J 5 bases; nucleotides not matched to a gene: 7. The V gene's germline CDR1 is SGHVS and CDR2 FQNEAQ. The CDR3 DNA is TGTGCCAGCAGCTTAGTGGCTAGCGGTATCGAGACCCAGTACTTC. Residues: CASSLVASGIETQYF.

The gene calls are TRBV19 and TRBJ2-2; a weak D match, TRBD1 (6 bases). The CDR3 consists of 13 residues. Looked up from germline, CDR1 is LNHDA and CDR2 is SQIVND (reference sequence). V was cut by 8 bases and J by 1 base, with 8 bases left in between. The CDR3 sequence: CASWGQNTGELFF. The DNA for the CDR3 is TGTGCCAGTTGGGGACAGAACACCGGGGAGCTGTTTTTT.

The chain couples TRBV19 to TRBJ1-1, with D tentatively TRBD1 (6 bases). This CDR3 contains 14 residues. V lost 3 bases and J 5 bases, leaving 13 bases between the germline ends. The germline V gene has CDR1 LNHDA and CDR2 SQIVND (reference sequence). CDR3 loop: CASSIWQGWTEAFF. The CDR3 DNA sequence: TGTGCCAGTAGTATTTGGCAGGGGTGGACTGAAGCTTTCTTT.

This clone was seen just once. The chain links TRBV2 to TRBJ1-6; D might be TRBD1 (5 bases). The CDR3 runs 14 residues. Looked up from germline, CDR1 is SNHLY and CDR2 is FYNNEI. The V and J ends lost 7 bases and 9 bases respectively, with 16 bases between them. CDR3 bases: TGTGCCAGCACTACTAGCTATGGGGGTTCACCCCTCCACTTT. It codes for CASTTSYGGSPLHF.

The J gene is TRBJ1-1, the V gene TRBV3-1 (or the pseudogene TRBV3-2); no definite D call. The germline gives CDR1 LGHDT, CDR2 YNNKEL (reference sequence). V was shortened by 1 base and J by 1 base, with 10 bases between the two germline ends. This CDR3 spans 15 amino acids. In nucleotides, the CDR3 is TGTGCCAGCAGCCAAGGGGGAGCCAGGAACACTGAAGCTTTCTTT. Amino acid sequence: CASSQGGARNTEAFF.

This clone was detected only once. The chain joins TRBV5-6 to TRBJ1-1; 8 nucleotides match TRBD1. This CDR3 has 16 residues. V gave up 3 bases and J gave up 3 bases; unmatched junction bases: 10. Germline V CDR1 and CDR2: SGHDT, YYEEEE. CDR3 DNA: TGTGCCAGCAGCTCGTCCCGGGACAGGTATGACACTGAAGCTTTCTTT. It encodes CASSSSRDRYDTEAFF.

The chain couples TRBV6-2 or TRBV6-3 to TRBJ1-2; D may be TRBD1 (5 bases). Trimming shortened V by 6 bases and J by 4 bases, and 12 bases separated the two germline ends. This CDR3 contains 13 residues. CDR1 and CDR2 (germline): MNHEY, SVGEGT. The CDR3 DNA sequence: TGTGCCAGCAGCAGCCGGGACGGCTATGGCTACACCTTC. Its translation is CASSSRDGYGYTF.

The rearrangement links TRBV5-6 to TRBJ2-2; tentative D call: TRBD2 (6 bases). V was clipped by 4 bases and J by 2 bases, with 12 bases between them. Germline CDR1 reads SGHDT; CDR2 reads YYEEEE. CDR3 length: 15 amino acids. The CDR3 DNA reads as TGTGCCAGCAGCCGACGGGACTCCAACACCGGGGAGCTGTTTTTT. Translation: CASSRRDSNTGELFF.

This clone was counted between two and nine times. The DNA for the CDR3 is TGTGCCAGCAGCGGCGGGACAGGGGTAGTAGATACGCAGTATTTT. Translating gives CASSGGTGVVDTQYF. The chain employs TRBV5-6 and TRBJ2-3, with 10 positions matching TRBD1. V lost 4 bases and J lost 5; bases outside the gene matches: 7. Germline V gene sequence: CDR1 SGHDT, CDR2 YYEEEE. This CDR3 spans 15 amino acids.

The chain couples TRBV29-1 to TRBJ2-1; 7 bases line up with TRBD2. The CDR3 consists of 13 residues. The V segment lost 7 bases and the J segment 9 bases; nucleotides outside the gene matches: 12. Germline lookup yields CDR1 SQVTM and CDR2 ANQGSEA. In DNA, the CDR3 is TGCAGCGCTCTACGGACTAGTTGGGGTGAGCAGTTCTTC. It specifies CSALRTSWGEQFF.

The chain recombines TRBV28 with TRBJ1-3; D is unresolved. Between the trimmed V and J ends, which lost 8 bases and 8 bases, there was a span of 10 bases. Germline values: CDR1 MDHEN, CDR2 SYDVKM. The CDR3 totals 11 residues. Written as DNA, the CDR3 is TGTGCCAGCTATTACGGTTACACCATATATTTT. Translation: CASYYGYTIYF.

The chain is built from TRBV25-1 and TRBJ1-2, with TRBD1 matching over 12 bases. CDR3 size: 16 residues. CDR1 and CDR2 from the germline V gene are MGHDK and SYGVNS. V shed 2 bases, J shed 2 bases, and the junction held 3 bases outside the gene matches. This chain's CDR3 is CASSEVGTGGNYGYTF. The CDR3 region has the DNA TGTGCCAGCAGTGAAGTAGGGACAGGGGGCAACTATGGCTACACCTTC.

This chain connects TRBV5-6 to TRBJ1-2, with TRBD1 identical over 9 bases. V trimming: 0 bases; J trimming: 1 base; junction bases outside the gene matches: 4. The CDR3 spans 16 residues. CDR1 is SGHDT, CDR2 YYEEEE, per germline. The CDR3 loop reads CASSLAGGQGNYGYTF. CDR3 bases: TGTGCCAGCAGCTTGGCCGGGGGACAGGGTAACTATGGCTACACCTTC.

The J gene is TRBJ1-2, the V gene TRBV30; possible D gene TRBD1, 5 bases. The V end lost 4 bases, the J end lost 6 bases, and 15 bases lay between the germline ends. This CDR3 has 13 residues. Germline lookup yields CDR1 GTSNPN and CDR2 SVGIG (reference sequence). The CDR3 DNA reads TGTGCCTGGAATGAGAATAGGGGCGATGGCTACACCTTC. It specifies CAWNENRGDGYTF.

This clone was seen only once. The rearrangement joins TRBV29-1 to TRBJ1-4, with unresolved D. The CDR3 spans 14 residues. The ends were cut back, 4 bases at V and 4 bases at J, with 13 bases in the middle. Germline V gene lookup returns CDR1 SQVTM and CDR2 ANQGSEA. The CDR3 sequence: CSVASGRSNEKLFF. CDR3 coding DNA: TGCAGCGTTGCAAGCGGGCGGAGTAATGAAAAACTGTTTTTT. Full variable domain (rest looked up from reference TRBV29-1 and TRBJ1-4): SAVISQKPSRDICQRGTSLTIQCQVDSQVTMMFWYRQQPGQSLTLIATANQGSEATYESGFVIDKFPISRPNLTFSTLTVSNMSPEDSSIYLCSVASGRSNEKLFFGSGTQLSVL.

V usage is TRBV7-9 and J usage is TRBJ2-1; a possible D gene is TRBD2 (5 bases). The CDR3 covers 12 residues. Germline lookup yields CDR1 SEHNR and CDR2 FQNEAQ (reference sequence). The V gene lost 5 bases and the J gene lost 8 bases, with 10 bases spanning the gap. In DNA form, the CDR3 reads TGTGCCAGCAGCCCCAGCGGTTATGAGCAGTTCTTC. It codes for CASSPSGYEQFF.

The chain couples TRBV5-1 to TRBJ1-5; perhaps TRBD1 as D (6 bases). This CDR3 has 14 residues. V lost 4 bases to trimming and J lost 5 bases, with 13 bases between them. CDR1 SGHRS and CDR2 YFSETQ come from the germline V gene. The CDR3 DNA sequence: TGCGCCAGCAGCCCCGGGCCAGGGGATCAGCCCCAGCATTTT. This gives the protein CASSPGPGDQPQHF.

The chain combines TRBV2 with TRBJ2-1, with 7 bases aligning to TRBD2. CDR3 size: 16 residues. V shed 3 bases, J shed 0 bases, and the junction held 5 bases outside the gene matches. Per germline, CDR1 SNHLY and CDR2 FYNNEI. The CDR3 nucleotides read TGTGCCAGCAGTGATGTTCGCGGGAGCTCCTACAATGAGCAGTTCTTC. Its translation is CASSDVRGSSYNEQFF.

The CDR3 sequence is CASSLRVAGASTDTQYF. DNA of the CDR3: TGCGCCAGCAGCTTGAGAGTAGCGGGTGCTAGCACAGATACGCAGTATTTT. J is TRBJ2-3 and V is TRBV5-1; 7 positions match TRBD2. This CDR3 has 17 amino acids. CDR1 and CDR2 (germline): SGHRS, YFSETQ. The J segment lost 0 bases and the V segment lost 1 base, leaving 8 bases of the junction unmatched. Full variable domain (remainder filled in from reference TRBV5-1 and TRBJ2-3): KAGVTQTPRYLIKTRGQQVTLSCSPISGHRSVSWYQQTPGQGLQFLFEYFSETQRNKGNFPGRFSGRQFSNSRSEMNVSTLELGDSALYLCASSLRVAGASTDTQYFGPGTRLTVL.

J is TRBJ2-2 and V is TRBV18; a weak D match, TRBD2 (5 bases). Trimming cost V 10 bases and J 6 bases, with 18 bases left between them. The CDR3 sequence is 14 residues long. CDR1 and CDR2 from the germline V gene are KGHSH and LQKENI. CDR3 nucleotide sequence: TGTGCCACCCCCGCCTATAACGGGGCCGGGGAGCTGTTTTTT. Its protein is CATPAYNGAGELFF.